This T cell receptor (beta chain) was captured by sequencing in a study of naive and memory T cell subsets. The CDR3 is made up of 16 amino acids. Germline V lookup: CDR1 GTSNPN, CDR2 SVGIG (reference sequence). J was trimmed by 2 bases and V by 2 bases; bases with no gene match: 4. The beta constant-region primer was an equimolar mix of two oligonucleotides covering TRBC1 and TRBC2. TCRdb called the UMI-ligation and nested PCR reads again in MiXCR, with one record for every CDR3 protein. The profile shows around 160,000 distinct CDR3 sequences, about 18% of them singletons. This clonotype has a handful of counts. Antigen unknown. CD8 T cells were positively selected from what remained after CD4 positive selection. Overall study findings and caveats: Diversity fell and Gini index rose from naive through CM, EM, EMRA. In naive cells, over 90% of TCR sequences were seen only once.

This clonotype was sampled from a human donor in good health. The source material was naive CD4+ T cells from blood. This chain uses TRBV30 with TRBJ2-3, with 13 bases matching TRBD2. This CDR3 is CAWSPGLAGATDTQYF. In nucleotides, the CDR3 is TGTGCCTGGAGTCCCGGACTAGCGGGAGCCACAGATACGCAGTATTTT.